One and the same sample provided the 20 T cell receptor beta chains below, sequenced in a study of blood T cell repertoires in COVID-19. Using immunoSEQ multiplex PCR, the repertoire was profiled, and TCRdb retains in-frame clones only, with some absent. Here the sample spans 200,000 to 250,000 clones, roughly 80% being singletons. The source material was PBMCs or T cells enriched from blood (not recorded which). The receptors come from a woman aged 45 to 65 who had been exposed to COVID-19.

This clone appeared once. The genes are TRBV5-1 and TRBJ2-1; no firm D call. The CDR3 totals 15 residues. CDR1 is SGHRS, CDR2 YFSETQ, per germline. V was cut by 3 bases and J by 4 bases, with 14 bases left in between. CDR3 DNA sequence: TGCGCCAGCAGCTCCCTGTCGGAGCCTTACAATGAGCAGTTCTTC. Translating gives CASSSLSEPYNEQFF.

A note on this clone: The same CDR3 arises from other DNA sequences in this sample as well. The CDR3 nucleotides read TGTGCCATCAGCCTGGACAGTTACGAGCAGTACTTC. Translated, it gives CAISLDSYEQYF. The rearrangement links TRBV10-3 to TRBJ2-7; D may be TRBD1 (6 bases). This CDR3 is 12 amino acids long. The V end lost 6 bases, the J end lost 4 bases, and 10 bases lay between the germline ends. The germline V gene has CDR1 ENHRY and CDR2 SYGVKD.

This rearrangement joins TRBV14 to TRBJ1-4, with D possibly matching TRBD1 (5 bases). This CDR3 is built from 16 residues. Trimming removed 0 bases at V and 0 bases at J, with 8 bases between. The germline gives CDR1 SGHDN, CDR2 FVKESK. The CDR3 DNA is TGTGCCAGCAGCCAAGATTGGGGGGCAACTAATGAAAAACTGTTTTTT. It codes for CASSQDWGATNEKLFF. Using reference TRBV14 and TRBJ1-4 for the parts outside the CDR3, the full variable domain is EAGVTQFPSHSVIEKGQTVTLRCDPISGHDNLYWYRRVMGKEIKFLLHFVKESKQDESGMPNNRFLAERTGGTYSTLKVQPAELEDSGVYFCASSQDWGATNEKLFFGSGTQLSVL.

The rearrangement uses TRBV6-5 and TRBJ1-1, with D hard to call. The V gene's germline CDR1 is MNHEY and CDR2 SVGAGI. The germline V and J ends were trimmed by 7 bases and 11 bases, with 23 bases remaining between them. The CDR3 consists of 14 residues. This chain's CDR3 is CASIRSGAFGSAFF. The CDR3 DNA follows: TGTGCCAGCATAAGGTCAGGTGCTTTTGGTTCGGCTTTCTTT.

This clone was found a few times. The gene calls are TRBV10-3 and TRBJ1-3, with D maybe TRBD1 (5 bases). The CDR3 has 14 amino acids. Germline CDR1 is ENHRY and CDR2 is SYGVKD. The germline V and J ends were trimmed by 8 bases and 1 base, with 12 bases remaining between them. CDR3 protein: CAIGASPSGNTIYF. The CDR3 region has the DNA TGTGCCATCGGGGCGAGTCCATCTGGAAACACCATATATTTT.

This chain links TRBV12-3 or TRBV12-4 with TRBJ1-2; D perhaps matches TRBD1 (5 bases). V lost 6 bases and J 8 bases, leaving 13 bases between the germline ends. The CDR3 totals 12 residues. CDR3 in amino acids: CASSPIRVGYTF. The DNA of the CDR3 is TGTGCCAGCAGCCCCATCAGGGTCGGCTACACCTTC.

The chain carries TRBV3-1 (or the pseudogene TRBV3-2) and TRBJ1-1; 7 positions agree with TRBD1. The CDR3 has 16 amino acids. Trimming cost V 1 base and J 4 bases; bases outside gene matches: 9. Looked up from germline, CDR1 is LGHDT and CDR2 is YNNKEL (reference sequence). In DNA, the CDR3 is TGTGCCAGCAGCCAAGTCCGGGACAGAGGGGCCACTGAAGCTTTCTTT. Encoded protein: CASSQVRDRGATEAFF.

This sequence joins TRBV20-1 and TRBJ1-5; TRBD1 might be the D (6 bases). The CDR3 consists of 15 residues. V was cut by 3 bases and J by 6 bases, with 18 bases left in between. Germline V CDR1 and CDR2: DFQATT, SNEGSKA (reference sequence). CDR3 DNA: TGCAGTGCTAGTTTAAGGGCAGGGGAGGGTCAGCCCCAGCATTTT. This sequence encodes CSASLRAGEGQPQHF.

Comments on this clone: At the DNA level, this CDR3 is encoded by other sequences in the same sample as well. This sequence joins TRBV3-1 (or the pseudogene TRBV3-2) and TRBJ2-7; D possibly corresponds to TRBD2 (6 bases). The CDR3 covers 15 residues. The V and J ends lost 1 base and 1 base respectively, with 11 bases between them. In germline, CDR1 is LGHDT, CDR2 YNNKEL (reference sequence). The CDR3 nucleotides read TGTGCCAGCAGCCAAGGGCCAGGAGGGTCCTACGAGCAGTACTTC. The encoded protein is CASSQGPGGSYEQYF.

The chain carries TRBV5-4 and TRBJ2-1, with D possibly matching TRBD1 (6 bases). Germline V lookup: CDR1 SGHNT, CDR2 YYREEE (reference sequence). With 3 bases removed from V and 0 bases from J, the gap between germline ends came to 16 bases. The CDR3 has 17 amino acids. CDR3 sequence: CASSWTIRGSSYNEQFF. The CDR3 DNA is TGTGCCAGCAGCTGGACAATCAGGGGAAGCTCCTACAATGAGCAGTTCTTC.

This clone was seen a handful of times. The chain couples TRBV19 to TRBJ1-2, with D unclear. This CDR3 region has 15 residues. Trimming removed 7 bases from V and 8 bases from J, with 23 bases in between. Germline V gene data show CDR1 as LNHDA and CDR2 as SQIVND (reference sequence). As DNA, the CDR3 is TGTGCCAGTACCACCGGGATTTACATCATTGGGGGCTACACCTTC. This translates into CASTTGIYIIGGYTF.

This chain connects TRBV7-9 to TRBJ1-1; TRBD1 aligns across 7 bases. CDR1 and CDR2 (germline): SEHNR, FQNEAQ (reference sequence). The CDR3 extends over 15 amino acids. Trimming removed 5 bases from V and 9 bases from J; junction bases left unmatched: 15. The CDR3 DNA follows: TGTGCCAGCAGCACCCGGGACAGCCTAGAATGGAAAGCTTTCTTT. Its protein is CASSTRDSLEWKAFF.

The rearrangement joins TRBV29-1 to TRBJ2-7; weak D call: TRBD1 (6 bases). Germline V gene lookup returns CDR1 SQVTM and CDR2 ANQGSEA. The CDR3 covers 13 residues. Trimming shortened V by 5 bases and J by 2 bases, and 13 bases separated the two germline ends. The CDR3 loop reads CSVHSGQTYEQYF. The CDR3 DNA reads as TGCAGCGTTCACTCCGGACAGACCTACGAGCAGTACTTC.

This clone was recorded a few times. V is TRBV12-3 or TRBV12-4 and J is TRBJ1-1; D gene ambiguous. Deletions cut 3 bases from V and 5 bases from J, with 7 bases between. The CDR3 sequence is 12 residues long. The chain's CDR3 is CASSFGRTEAFF. CDR3 sequence (DNA): TGTGCCAGCAGTTTTGGGAGGACTGAAGCTTTCTTT.

This clone appeared a single time. The V call is TRBV6-1, the J call TRBJ1-4, with 7 positions matching TRBD1. This CDR3 is 18 amino acids long. Germline V gene lookup returns CDR1 MNHNS and CDR2 SASEGT. V lost 4 bases and J lost 7; bases outside the gene matches: 18. The CDR3 coding sequence is TGTGCCAGCAGTGCCTTTGGGCAGGGGGGCCGGAGGGGTGAAAAACTGTTTTTT. This codes for CASSAFGQGGRRGEKLFF.

This clone was found a few times. CDR3 protein: CASSLGTGQGDGYTF. The CDR3, as DNA: TGTGCCAGCAGCCTGGGCACGGGACAGGGAGATGGCTACACCTTC. The chain is built from TRBV14 and TRBJ1-2; the match to TRBD1 covers 9 bases. Trimming took 4 bases from V and 6 from J; bases not matched to a gene: 9. In germline, CDR1 is SGHDN, CDR2 FVKESK. This CDR3 is built from 15 residues.

The chain uses TRBV5-4 and TRBJ2-1, with 7 nucleotides matching TRBD2. The CDR3 covers 16 residues. Germline CDR1 and CDR2: SGHNT and YYREEE (reference sequence). Unmatched junction bases numbered 14, after V lost 4 bases and J lost 7 bases. The DNA for the CDR3 is TGTGCCAGCAGCCCAACCGCGAGACTAGCAGTTAATGAGCAGTTCTTC. This encodes CASSPTARLAVNEQFF.

The J gene is TRBJ1-2, the V gene TRBV5-8, with a tentative D call TRBD1 (6 bases). V was trimmed by 0 bases and J by 6 bases, leaving 18 bases between them. This CDR3 is 16 amino acids long. Germline CDR1 SGHTS, CDR2 YDEGEE. DNA of the CDR3: TGTGCCAGCAGCTTGGGCCAGGGGTATGGTACGGATGGCTACACCTTC. This gives the protein CASSLGQGYGTDGYTF.

This clone was counted a few times. The V gene is TRBV7-2, the J gene TRBJ2-3; no clear D gene. Between the trimmed V and J ends, which lost 1 base and 10 bases, there was a span of 12 bases. The CDR3 is 13 residues long. Germline values: CDR1 SGHTA, CDR2 FQGNSA. The CDR3 DNA follows: TGTGCCAGCAGCTTAGACCCGAGAATGGCGCAGTATTTT. Translation: CASSLDPRMAQYF.

This clone was observed a handful of times. The J gene is TRBJ2-3, the V gene TRBV7-2, with D tentatively TRBD2 (6 bases). V dropped 1 base and J dropped 1 base, with 12 bases sitting between them. The CDR3 consists of 16 residues. Germline CDR1 and CDR2: SGHTA and FQGNSA. CDR3 amino acids: CASSLGNGGGTDTQYF. In DNA, the CDR3 is TGTGCCAGCAGCTTAGGTAATGGCGGGGGCACAGATACGCAGTATTTT.